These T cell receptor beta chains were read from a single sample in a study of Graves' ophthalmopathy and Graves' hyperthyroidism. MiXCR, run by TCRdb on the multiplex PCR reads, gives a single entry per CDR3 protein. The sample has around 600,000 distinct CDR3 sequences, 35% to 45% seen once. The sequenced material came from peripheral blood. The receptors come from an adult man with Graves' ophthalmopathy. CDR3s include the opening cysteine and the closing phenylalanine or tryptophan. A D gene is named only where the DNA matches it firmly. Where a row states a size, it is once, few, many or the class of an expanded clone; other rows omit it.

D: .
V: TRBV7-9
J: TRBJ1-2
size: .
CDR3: CASFDNYGYTF
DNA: TGTGCCAGCTTCGACAACTATGGCTACACCTTC

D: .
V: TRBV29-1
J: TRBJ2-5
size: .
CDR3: CSVARETQYF
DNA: TGCAGCGTTGCACGAGAGACTCAGTACTTC

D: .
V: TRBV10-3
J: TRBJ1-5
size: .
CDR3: CASSWSYRGFGNQPQHF
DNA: TGTGCCAGCAGTTGGAGTTACCGGGGGTTCGGGAATCAGCCCCAGCATTTT

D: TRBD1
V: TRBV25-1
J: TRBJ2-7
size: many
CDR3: CASSTPTGSGHEQYF
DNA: TGTGCCAGCAGTACCCCGACAGGGTCGGGCCACGAGCAGTACTTC

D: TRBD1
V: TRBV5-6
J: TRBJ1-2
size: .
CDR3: CASSQLDRDGNYGYTF
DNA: TGTGCCAGCAGCCAGCTCGACAGGGATGGTAACTATGGCTACACCTTC

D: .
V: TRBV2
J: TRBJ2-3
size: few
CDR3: CASSEDGGSSTDTQYF
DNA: TGTGCCAGCAGTGAAGATGGGGGATCCAGCACAGATACGCAGTATTTT

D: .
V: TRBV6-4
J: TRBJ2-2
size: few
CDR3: CASSDGGSNTGELFF
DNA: TGTGCCAGCAGTGACGGAGGGTCGAACACCGGGGAGCTGTTTTTT

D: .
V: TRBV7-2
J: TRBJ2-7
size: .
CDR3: CASSRGIGSYSYEQYF
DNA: TGCGCCAGCAGCCGCGGGATCGGGAGCTATAGCTACGAGCAGTACTTC

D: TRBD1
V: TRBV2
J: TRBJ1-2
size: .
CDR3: CASRNTGGLYTF
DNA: TGTGCCAGCAGGAACACAGGGGGTCTCTACACCTTC

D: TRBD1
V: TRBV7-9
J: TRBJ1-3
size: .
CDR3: CASSVDRGSGNTIYF
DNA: TGTGCCAGCAGCGTGGACAGGGGCTCTGGAAACACCATATATTTT

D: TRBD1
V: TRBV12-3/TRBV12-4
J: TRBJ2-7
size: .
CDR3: CASSSPGTGEYEQYF
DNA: TGTGCCAGCAGTTCCCCCGGGACAGGAGAATACGAGCAGTACTTC

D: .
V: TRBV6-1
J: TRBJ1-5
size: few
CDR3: CASSPPSTGNQPQHF
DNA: TGTGCCAGCTCCCCCCCAAGCACGGGCAATCAGCCCCAGCATTTT

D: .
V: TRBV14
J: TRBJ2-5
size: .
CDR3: CASSPGPSQTQYF
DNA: TGTGCCAGCAGCCCCGGGCCCTCCCAGACCCAGTACTTC

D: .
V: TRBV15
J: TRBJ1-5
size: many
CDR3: CATSRDLGVSNQPQHF
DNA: TGTGCCACCAGCAGAGATCTAGGGGTCAGCAATCAGCCCCAGCATTTT

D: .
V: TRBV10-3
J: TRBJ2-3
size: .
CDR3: CAIRGEGDPPVDTQYF
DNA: TGTGCCATCAGAGGCGAGGGGGATCCCCCGGTAGATACGCAGTATTTT

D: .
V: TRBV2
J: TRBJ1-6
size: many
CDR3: CASSVEGGVGSPLHF
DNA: TGTGCCAGCAGTGTCGAGGGTGGTGTCGGGTCACCCCTCCACTTT

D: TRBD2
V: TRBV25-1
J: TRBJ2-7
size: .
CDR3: CARSGTSGQVGYEQYF
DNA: TGTGCCAGATCCGGGACTAGCGGGCAGGTCGGCTACGAGCAGTACTTC

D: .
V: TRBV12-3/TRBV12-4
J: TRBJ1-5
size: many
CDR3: CASSLGTGSSQPQHF
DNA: TGTGCCAGCAGTTTGGGAACAGGGAGTAGTCAGCCCCAGCATTTT

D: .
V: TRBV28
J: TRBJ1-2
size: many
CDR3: CASSRRRNYGYTF
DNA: TGTGCCAGCAGTCGGAGACGGAACTATGGCTACACCTTC

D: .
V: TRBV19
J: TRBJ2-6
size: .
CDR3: CASNNRDSGANVLTF
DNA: TGTGCCAGTAATAACAGGGATTCAGGGGCCAACGTCCTGACTTTC

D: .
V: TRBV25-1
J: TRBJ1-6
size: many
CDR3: CASSEYAGAGSPLHF
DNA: TGTGCCAGCAGTGAATATGCGGGGGCCGGTTCACCCCTCCACTTT

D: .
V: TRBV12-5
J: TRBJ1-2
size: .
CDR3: CASGTSTPTANYGYTF
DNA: TGTGCTAGTGGCACAAGCACCCCGACGGCTAACTATGGCTACACCTTC

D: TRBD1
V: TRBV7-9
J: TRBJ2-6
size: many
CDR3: CASSEQGAGANVLTF
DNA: TGTGCCAGCAGCGAGCAGGGGGCAGGGGCCAACGTCCTGACTTTC

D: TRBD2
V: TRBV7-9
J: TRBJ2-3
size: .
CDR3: CASSLQHAGAQTDTQYF
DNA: TGTGCCAGCAGCTTACAACACGCGGGAGCGCAAACAGATACGCAGTATTTT

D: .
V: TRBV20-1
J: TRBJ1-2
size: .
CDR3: CSARDPERGRGYTF
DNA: TGCAGTGCTAGAGATCCGGAACGGGGCCGTGGCTACACCTTC

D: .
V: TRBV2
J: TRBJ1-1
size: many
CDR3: CASSENWEAFF
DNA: TGTGCCAGCAGTGAAAACTGGGAAGCTTTCTTT

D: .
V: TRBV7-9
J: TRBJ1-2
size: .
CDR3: CAWRPTEADRRGYGYTF
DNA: TGTGCCTGGAGACCCACCGAGGCGGACCGACGGGGCTATGGCTACACCTTC

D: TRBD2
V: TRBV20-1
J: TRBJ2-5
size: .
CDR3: CSVAAGLAGARRETQYF
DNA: TGCAGTGTGGCAGCGGGACTAGCGGGGGCCCGACGGGAGACCCAGTACTTC

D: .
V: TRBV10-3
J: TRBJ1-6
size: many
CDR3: CAIRPGQGNSPLHF
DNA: TGTGCCATAAGGCCGGGGCAGGGGAATTCACCCCTCCACTTT

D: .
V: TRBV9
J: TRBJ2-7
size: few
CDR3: CASSVGIGNYEQYF
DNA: TGTGCCAGCAGCGTAGGGATCGGGAACTACGAGCAGTACTTC

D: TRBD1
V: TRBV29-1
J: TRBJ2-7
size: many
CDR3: CSVGDSSSYEQYF
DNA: TGCAGCGTAGGGGACAGCAGCTCCTACGAGCAGTACTTC

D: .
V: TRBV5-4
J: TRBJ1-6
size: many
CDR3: CASSKGPRSGSPLHF
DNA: TGTGCCAGCAGCAAAGGACCGCGCTCAGGTTCACCCCTCCACTTT

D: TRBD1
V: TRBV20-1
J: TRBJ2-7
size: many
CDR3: CSARDGGTGEEQYF
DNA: TGCAGTGCTAGAGATGGAGGGACAGGGGAGGAGCAGTACTTC

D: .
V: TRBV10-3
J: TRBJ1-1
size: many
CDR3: CATLKVGNTEAFF
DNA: TGTGCCACTCTTAAGGTGGGGAACACTGAAGCTTTCTTT

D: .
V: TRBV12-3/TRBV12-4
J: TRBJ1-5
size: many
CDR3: CASSLPGTHNQPQHF
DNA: TGTGCCAGCAGTTTACCCGGGACTCATAATCAGCCCCAGCATTTT

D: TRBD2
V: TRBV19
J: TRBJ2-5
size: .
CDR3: CASRRGTSGGETQYF
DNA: TGTGCCAGTAGAAGGGGGACTAGCGGGGGAGAGACCCAGTACTTC

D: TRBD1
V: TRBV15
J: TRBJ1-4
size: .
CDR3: CATSRRRGRSTNEKLFF
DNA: TGTGCCACCAGCAGACGGAGGGGGCGTTCAACTAATGAAAAACTGTTTTTT

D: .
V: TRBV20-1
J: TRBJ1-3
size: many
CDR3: CSASRETSGNTIYF
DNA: TGCAGTGCTAGTAGGGAAACCTCTGGAAACACCATATATTTT

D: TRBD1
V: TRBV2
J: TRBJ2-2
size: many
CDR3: CATGTENTGELFF
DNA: TGTGCCACAGGGACAGAGAACACCGGGGAGCTGTTTTTT

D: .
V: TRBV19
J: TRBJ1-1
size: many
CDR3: CASSIWGQSRNTEAFF
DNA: TGTGCCAGTAGTATATGGGGACAAAGTCGAAATACTGAAGCTTTCTTT

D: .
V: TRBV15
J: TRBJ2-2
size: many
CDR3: CATSSLTVTGELFF
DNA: TGTGCCACCAGCAGCCTAACGGTCACCGGGGAGCTGTTTTTT

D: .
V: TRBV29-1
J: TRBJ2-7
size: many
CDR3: CSVEITRSSYEQYF
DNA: TGCAGCGTTGAAATTACGAGGAGCTCCTACGAGCAGTACTTC

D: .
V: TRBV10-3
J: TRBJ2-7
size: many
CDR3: CATEAPQGREQYF
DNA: TGTGCCACAGAGGCCCCACAGGGTCGGGAGCAGTACTTC

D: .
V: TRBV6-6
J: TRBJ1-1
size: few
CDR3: CASMTEPLAFF
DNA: TGTGCCAGCATGACGGAGCCGCTAGCTTTCTTT

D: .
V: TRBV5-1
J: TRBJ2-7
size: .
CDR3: CASSLVGGASSYEQYF
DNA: TGCGCCAGCAGCTTGGTCGGGGGCGCTAGCTCCTACGAGCAGTACTTC

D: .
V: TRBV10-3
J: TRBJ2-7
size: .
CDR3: CAISDPSGGGTYEQYF
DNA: TGTGCCATCAGTGACCCTTCAGGGGGAGGGACCTACGAGCAGTACTTC

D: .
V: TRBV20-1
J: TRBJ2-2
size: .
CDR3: CSARDLTAGGELFF
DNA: TGCAGTGCTAGAGATCTAACAGCAGGCGGGGAGCTGTTTTTT

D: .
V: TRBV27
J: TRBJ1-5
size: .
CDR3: CASRDPSQPQHF
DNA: TGTGCCAGCAGGGACCCTAGTCAGCCCCAGCATTTT

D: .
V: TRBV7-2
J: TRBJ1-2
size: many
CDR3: CASKGRPFPGYTF
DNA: TGTGCCAGCAAGGGACGGCCCTTCCCCGGCTACACCTTC

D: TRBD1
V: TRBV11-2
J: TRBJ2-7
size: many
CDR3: CASSSRQGSSYEQYF
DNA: TGTGCCAGCAGCTCTCGACAGGGGAGCTCCTACGAGCAGTACTTC